This record covers a single T cell receptor beta chain. Germline CDR1 is SGHNT and CDR2 is YYREEE (reference sequence). Trimming removed 4 bases at V and 2 bases at J, with 20 bases between. CDR3 size: 17 residues. The protocol was immunoSEQ multiplex PCR, while the TCRdb copy is restricted to in-frame clones and leaves out a portion. The sample holds around 1,300 clones, approximately 82% seen once. These data originate in a study of chemoradiotherapy in HPV16-positive cancers. The chain has TRBV5-4 and TRBJ2-3, with D possibly being TRBD2 (8 bases). The clonotype originates from a human donor with HPV-associated anogenital cancer. Sample: tumor tissue, taken from a patient who underwent chemoradiotherapy. The CDR3 loop reads CASSRGGGTRDTDTQYF. CDR3 DNA: TGTGCCAGCAGCCGAGGGGGCGGGACTAGGGACACAGATACGCAGTATTTT.